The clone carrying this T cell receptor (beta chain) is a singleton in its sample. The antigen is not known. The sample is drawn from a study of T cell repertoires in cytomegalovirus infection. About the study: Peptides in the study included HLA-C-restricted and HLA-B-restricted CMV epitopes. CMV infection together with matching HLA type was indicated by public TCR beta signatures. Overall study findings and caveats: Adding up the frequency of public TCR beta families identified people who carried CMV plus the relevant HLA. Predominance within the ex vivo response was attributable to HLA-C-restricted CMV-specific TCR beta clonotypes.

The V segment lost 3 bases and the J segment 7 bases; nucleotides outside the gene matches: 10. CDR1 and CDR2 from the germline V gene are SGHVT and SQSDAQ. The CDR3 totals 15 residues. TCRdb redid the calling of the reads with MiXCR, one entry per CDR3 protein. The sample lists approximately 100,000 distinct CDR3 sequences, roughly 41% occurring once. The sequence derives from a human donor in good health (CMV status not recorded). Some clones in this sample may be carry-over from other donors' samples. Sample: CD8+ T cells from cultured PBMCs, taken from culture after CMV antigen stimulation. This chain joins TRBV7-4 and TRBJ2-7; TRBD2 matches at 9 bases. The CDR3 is CASSFGFAGGNEQYF. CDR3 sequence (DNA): TGTGCCAGCAGCTTTGGCTTCGCGGGGGGGAATGAGCAGTACTTC.